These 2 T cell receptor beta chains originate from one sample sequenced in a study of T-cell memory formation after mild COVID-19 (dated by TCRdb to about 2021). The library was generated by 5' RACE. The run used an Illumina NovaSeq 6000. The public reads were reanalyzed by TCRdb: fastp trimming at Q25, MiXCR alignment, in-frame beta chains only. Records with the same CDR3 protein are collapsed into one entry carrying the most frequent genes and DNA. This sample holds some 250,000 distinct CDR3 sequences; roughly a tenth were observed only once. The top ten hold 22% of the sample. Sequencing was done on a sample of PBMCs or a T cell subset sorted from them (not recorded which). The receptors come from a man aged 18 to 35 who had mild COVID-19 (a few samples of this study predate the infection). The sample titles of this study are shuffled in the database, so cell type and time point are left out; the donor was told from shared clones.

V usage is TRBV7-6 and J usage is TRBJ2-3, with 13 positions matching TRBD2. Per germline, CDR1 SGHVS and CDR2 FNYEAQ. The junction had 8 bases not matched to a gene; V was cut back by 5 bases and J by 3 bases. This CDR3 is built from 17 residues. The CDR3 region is CASSARTSGGATDTQYF. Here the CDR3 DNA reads TGTGCCAGCAGCGCCCGGACTAGCGGGGGCGCAACAGATACGCAGTATTTT.

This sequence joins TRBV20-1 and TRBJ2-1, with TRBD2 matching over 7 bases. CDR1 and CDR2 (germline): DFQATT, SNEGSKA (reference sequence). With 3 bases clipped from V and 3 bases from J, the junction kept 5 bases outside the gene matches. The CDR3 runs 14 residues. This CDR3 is CSASSAGDYNEQFF. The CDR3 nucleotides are TGCAGTGCTAGTTCCGCGGGAGACTACAATGAGCAGTTCTTC.